The TCR beta chain described here comes from a study of blood T cell repertoires in COVID-19. Study in general: Italy, Spain and the United States were the sources of the convalescent and acute COVID-19 samples. T cells, B-cell-depleted T cells, or PBMCs provided the cDNA or gDNA that served as material.

Here immunoSEQ multiplex PCR was the method, and the copy in TCRdb shows in-frame clones only, minus some. The data contain about 200,000 clones, about 88% of them singletons. Germline CDR1 LNHDA, CDR2 SQIVND (reference sequence). V shed 4 bases and J shed 0 bases, with 10 bases lying between them. This CDR3 comprises 15 residues. The sequence was collected from a man aged 45-65 years with COVID-19, enrolled during active disease. What was sequenced was peripheral blood. The V and J genes are TRBV19 and TRBJ2-1; D call uncertain. DNA for the CDR3: TGTGCCAGTAGTAAGTACCCGAGCTCCTACAATGAGCAGTTCTTC. Its translation is CASSKYPSSYNEQFF.